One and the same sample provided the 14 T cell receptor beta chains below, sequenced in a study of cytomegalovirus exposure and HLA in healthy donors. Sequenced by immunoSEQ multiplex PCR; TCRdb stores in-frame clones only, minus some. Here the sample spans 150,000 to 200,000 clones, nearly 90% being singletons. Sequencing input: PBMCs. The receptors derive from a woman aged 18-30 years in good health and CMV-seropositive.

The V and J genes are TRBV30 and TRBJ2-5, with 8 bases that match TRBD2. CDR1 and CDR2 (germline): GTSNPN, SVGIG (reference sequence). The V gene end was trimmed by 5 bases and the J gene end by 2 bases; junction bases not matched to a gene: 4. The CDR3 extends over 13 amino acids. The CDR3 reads CAWQTSVQETQYF. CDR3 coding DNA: TGTGCCTGGCAGACTAGCGTACAAGAGACCCAGTACTTC.

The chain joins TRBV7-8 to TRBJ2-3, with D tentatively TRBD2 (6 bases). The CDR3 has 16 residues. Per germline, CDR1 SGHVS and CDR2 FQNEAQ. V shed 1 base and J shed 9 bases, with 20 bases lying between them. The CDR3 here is CASSLERRAAYGTQYF. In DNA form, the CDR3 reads TGTGCCAGCAGCTTAGAGAGGAGGGCGGCGTACGGGACGCAGTATTTT. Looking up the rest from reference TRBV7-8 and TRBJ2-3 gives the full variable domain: GAGVSQSPRYKVAKRGQDVALRCDPISGHVSLFWYQQALGQGPEFLTYFQNEAQLDKSGLPSDRFFAERPEGSVSTLKIQRTQQEDSAVYLCASSLERRAAYGTQYFGPGTRLTVL.

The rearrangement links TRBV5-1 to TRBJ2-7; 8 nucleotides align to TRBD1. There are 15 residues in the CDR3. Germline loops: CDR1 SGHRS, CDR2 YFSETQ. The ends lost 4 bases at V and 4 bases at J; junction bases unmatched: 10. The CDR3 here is CASSPGRGQGYEQYF. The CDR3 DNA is TGCGCCAGCAGCCCAGGACGAGGACAGGGATACGAGCAGTACTTC. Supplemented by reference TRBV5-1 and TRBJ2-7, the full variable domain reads KAGVTQTPRYLIKTRGQQVTLSCSPISGHRSVSWYQQTPGQGLQFLFEYFSETQRNKGNFPGRFSGRQFSNSRSEMNVSTLELGDSALYLCASSPGRGQGYEQYFGPGTRLTVT.

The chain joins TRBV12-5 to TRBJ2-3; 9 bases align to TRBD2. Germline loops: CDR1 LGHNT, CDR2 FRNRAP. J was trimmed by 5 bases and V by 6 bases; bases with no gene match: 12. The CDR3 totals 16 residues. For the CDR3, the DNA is TGTGCTAGTGGACCCTCATTCGCGGGAGGGGGAGATACGCAGTATTTT. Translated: CASGPSFAGGGDTQYF.

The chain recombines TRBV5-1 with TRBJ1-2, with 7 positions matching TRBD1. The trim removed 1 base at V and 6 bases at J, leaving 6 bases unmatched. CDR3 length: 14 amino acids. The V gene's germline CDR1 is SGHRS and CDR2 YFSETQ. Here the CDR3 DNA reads TGCGCCAGCAGCTTGCAGGGGGATTGGGATGGCTACACCTTC. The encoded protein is CASSLQGDWDGYTF.

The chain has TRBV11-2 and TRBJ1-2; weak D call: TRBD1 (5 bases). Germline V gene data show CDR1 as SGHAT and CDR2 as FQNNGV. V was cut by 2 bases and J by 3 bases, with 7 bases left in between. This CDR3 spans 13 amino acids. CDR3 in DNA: TGTGCCAGCAGCTTATGGGGGGACTATGGCTACACCTTC. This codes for CASSLWGDYGYTF. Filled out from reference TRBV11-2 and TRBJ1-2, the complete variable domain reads EAGVAQSPRYKIIEKRQSVAFWCNPISGHATLYWYQQILGQGPKLLIQFQNNGVVDDSQLPKDRFSAERLKGVDSTLKIQPAKLEDSAVYLCASSLWGDYGYTFGSGTRLTVV.

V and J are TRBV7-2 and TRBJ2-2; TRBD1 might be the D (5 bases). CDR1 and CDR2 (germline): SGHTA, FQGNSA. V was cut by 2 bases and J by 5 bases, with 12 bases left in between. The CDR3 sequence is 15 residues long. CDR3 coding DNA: TGTGCCAGCAGCTTAAATGGAAGGGGAACCGGGGAGCTGTTTTTT. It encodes CASSLNGRGTGELFF.

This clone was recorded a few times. Written as DNA, the CDR3 is TGTGCCACCAGCCCATCAGAGACCCAGTACTTC. This encodes CATSPSETQYF. The J gene is TRBJ2-5, the V gene TRBV15; D remains ambiguous. Germline CDR1 LNHNV, CDR2 YYDKDF (reference sequence). With 5 bases removed from V and 4 bases from J, the gap between germline ends came to 5 bases. This CDR3 comprises 11 residues.

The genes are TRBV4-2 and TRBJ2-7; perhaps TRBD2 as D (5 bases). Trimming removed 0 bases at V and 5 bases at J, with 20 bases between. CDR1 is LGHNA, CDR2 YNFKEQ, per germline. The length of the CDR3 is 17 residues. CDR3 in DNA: TGTGCCAGCAGCCAAGATCCCGCGAGGGTAGGTGTCCACGAGCAGTACTTC. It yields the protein CASSQDPARVGVHEQYF.

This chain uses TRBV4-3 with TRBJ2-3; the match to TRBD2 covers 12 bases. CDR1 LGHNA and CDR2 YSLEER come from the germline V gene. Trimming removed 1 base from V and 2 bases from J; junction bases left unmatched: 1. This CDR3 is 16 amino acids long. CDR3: CASSQGTSGITDTQYF. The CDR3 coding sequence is TGCGCCAGCAGCCAAGGGACTAGCGGGATCACAGATACGCAGTATTTT.

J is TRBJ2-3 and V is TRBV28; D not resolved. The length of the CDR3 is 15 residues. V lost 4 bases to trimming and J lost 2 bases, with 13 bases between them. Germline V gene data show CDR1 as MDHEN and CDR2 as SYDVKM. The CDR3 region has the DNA TGTGCCAGCAGTTCCGGAGTCTACGCCACAGATACGCAGTATTTT. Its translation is CASSSGVYATDTQYF.

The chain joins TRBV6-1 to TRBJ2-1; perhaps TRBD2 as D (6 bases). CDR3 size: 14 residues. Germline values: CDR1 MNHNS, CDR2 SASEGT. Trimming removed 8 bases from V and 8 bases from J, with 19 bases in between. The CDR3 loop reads CASVRGSSVDEQFF. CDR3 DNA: TGTGCCAGCGTGAGGGGATCTAGCGTCGATGAGCAGTTCTTC.

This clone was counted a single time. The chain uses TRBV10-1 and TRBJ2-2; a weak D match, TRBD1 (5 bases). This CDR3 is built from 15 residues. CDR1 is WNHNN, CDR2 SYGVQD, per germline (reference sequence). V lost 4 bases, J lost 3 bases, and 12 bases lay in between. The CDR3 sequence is CASSVTEGDTGELFF. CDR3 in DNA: TGCGCCAGCAGTGTGACAGAAGGCGACACCGGGGAGCTGTTTTTT.

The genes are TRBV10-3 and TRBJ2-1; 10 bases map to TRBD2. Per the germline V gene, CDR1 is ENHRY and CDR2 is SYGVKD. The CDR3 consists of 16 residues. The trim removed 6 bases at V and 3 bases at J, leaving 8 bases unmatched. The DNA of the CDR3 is TGTGCCATCAGGGGAACTAGCGGGATTGACTACAATGAGCAGTTCTTC. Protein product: CAIRGTSGIDYNEQFF.